The 9 T cell receptor beta chains below come from one sample, sequenced in a study of cytomegalovirus exposure and HLA in healthy donors. PCR employed 60 Vbeta and 13 Jbeta primers. The method was immunoSEQ multiplex PCR; TCRdb's version includes in-frame clones alone and lacks a portion of them. The sample has approximately 130,000 clones, 75% to 85% seen once. Sequencing was performed on PBMCs. The receptors originated from a male donor in good health and CMV-seronegative.

The chain uses TRBV9 and TRBJ1-3; D is perhaps TRBD1 (5 bases). CDR3 length equals 16 residues. The germline V and J ends were trimmed by 3 bases and 0 bases, with 13 bases remaining between them. CDR1 is SGDLS and CDR2 is YYNGEE in the germline V gene. The CDR3 region is CASSASGLFSGNTIYF. CDR3 DNA: TGTGCCAGCAGCGCTTCGGGACTTTTCTCTGGAAACACCATATATTTT.

This chain links TRBV5-4 with TRBJ2-6; a possible D gene is TRBD2 (5 bases). Trimming took off 0 bases at V and 2 bases at J, with 6 bases between the two ends. CDR3 length: 15 residues. Germline lookup yields CDR1 SGHNT and CDR2 YYREEE (reference sequence). The CDR3 DNA reads as TGTGCCAGCAGCTTGGCGGGAACTGGGGCCAACGTCCTGACTTTC. Translation: CASSLAGTGANVLTF.

V is TRBV11-2 and J is TRBJ2-7; possibly TRBD1 for D (5 bases). CDR3 length equals 14 residues. In germline, CDR1 is SGHAT, CDR2 FQNNGV. V was shortened by 6 bases and J by 0 bases, with 12 bases between the two germline ends. The CDR3 is CASRQDTYSYEQYF. CDR3 sequence (DNA): TGTGCCAGCAGACAGGACACCTACTCCTACGAGCAGTACTTC.

V gene TRBV30 combines with J gene TRBJ1-1; 7 nucleotides agree with TRBD1. The CDR3 is made up of 13 amino acids. Germline trimming cut 3 bases from V and 0 bases from J; bases unmatched to any gene: 1. Looked up from germline, CDR1 is GTSNPN and CDR2 is SVGIG (reference sequence). CDR3 region: CAWSGQVNTEAFF. CDR3 nucleotide sequence: TGTGCCTGGAGCGGACAGGTGAACACTGAAGCTTTCTTT.

This clone was picked up one time. The chain joins TRBV5-6 to TRBJ2-7; D gene ambiguous. Germline lookup yields CDR1 SGHDT and CDR2 YYEEEE. Trimming stripped 0 bases from V and 2 bases from J, with 9 bases between. This CDR3 has 14 residues. CDR3 amino acids: CASSLGLGAYEQYF. Written as DNA, the CDR3 is TGTGCCAGCAGCTTGGGGCTAGGCGCCTACGAGCAGTACTTC. Drawing the rest from reference TRBV5-6 and TRBJ2-7, the complete variable domain is DAGVTQSPTHLIKTRGQQVTLRCSPKSGHDTVSWYQQALGQGPQFIFQYYEEEERQRGNFPDRFSGHQFPNYSSELNVNALLLGDSALYLCASSLGLGAYEQYFGPGTRLTVT.

The chain carries TRBV4-3 and TRBJ2-1, with 8 bases fitting TRBD1. With 0 bases clipped from V and 8 bases from J, the junction kept 3 bases outside the gene matches. The CDR3 consists of 14 residues. CDR1 and CDR2 (germline): LGHNA, YSLEER. Here the CDR3 DNA reads TGCGCCAGCAGCCAAGAAGGACAGGGCTATGAGCAGTTCTTC. Amino acid sequence: CASSQEGQGYEQFF.

The J gene is TRBJ2-5, the V gene TRBV6-6, with unresolved D. Near its end, the DNA agrees better with TRBJ2-7, so the J call may be wrong. Germline loops: CDR1 MNHNY, CDR2 SVGAGI (reference sequence). This CDR3 has 13 amino acids. This CDR3 reads CASSLPGAYEQYF. CDR3 bases: TGTGCCAGCAGTTTACCAGGCGCGTACGAGCAGTACTTC.

CDR3 coding DNA: TGCGCCAGCAGTGATTCGGCGGGGGGGAACACAGATACGCAGTATTTT. It codes for CASSDSAGGNTDTQYF. The J gene is TRBJ2-3, the V gene TRBV10-2; 9 bases align to TRBD2. V gave up 3 bases and J gave up 2 bases; unmatched junction bases: 6. The CDR3 spans 16 residues. The V gene's germline CDR1 is WSHSY and CDR2 SAAADI.

V and J are TRBV7-6 and TRBJ2-7, with 8 bases matching TRBD1. Germline loops: CDR1 SGHVS, CDR2 FNYEAQ. This CDR3 contains 14 residues. Germline trimming cut 5 bases from V and 6 bases from J; bases unmatched to any gene: 9. Here the CDR3 DNA reads TGTGCCAGCAGCCCCGGGACAGGACGAGCCGAGCAGTACTTC. Its protein product is CASSPGTGRAEQYF.